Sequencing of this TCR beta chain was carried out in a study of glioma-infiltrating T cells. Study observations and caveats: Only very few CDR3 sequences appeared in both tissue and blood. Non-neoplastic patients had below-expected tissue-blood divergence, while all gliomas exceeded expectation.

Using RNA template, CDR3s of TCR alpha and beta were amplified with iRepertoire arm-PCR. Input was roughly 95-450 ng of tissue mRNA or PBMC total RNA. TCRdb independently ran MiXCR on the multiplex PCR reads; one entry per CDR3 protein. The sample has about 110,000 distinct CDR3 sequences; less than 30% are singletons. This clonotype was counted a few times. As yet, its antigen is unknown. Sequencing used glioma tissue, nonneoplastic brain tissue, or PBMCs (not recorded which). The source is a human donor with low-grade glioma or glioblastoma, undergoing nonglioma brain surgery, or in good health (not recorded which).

The DNA for the CDR3 is TGTGCCAGCTCAGGAGCCGGGAAAGACTACAATGAGCAGTTCTTC. Translating gives CASSGAGKDYNEQFF. The chain joins TRBV18 to TRBJ2-1, with TRBD2 as a possible D gene (5 bases). V lost 5 bases and J 3 bases, leaving 14 bases between the germline ends. CDR3 length: 15 residues. Germline V lookup: CDR1 KGHSH, CDR2 LQKENI. Combining the CDR3 with reference TRBV18 and TRBJ2-1 gives the whole variable domain NAGVMQNPRHLVRRRGQEARLRCSPMKGHSHVYWYRQLPEEGLKFMVYLQKENIIDESGMPKERFSAEFPKEGPSILRIQQVVRGDSAAYFCASSGAGKDYNEQFFGPGTRLTVL.